These 21 T cell receptor beta chains were all obtained from the same sample, sequenced in a study of breast tumors, draining lymph nodes, adjacent tissues (dated by TCRdb to 2016 to 2017). The method was multiplex PCR. Sequencing instrument: Illumina HiSeq 2000. The public sequencing data were trimmed at Q25 with fastp and processed into clonotypes with MiXCR by TCRdb, which kept only in-frame beta chains. Under each unique CDR3 protein, matching rows form one entry showing the most common genes and DNA. This sample gives over 35,000 distinct CDR3 sequences in total; 36% of them show up just once. The top ten clonotypes cover roughly a tenth of the sample. The sample was breast tumor tissue. These receptors were collected from a female donor with breast cancer. Some clones in this sample may be carry-over from other donors' samples.

This clonotype is medium-sized by share. The J gene is TRBJ2-5, the V gene TRBV20-1, with 8 bases matching TRBD2. Germline V lookup: CDR1 DFQATT, CDR2 SNEGSKA (reference sequence). Trimming removed 6 bases from V and 5 bases from J; junction bases left unmatched: 8. There are 13 residues in the CDR3. The CDR3 is CSAPGTRRETQYF. CDR3 coding DNA: TGCAGTGCGCCCGGGACTAGAAGGGAGACCCAGTACTTC.

This clonotype has at least ten counts. This chain uses TRBV7-2 with TRBJ2-3, with D possibly matching TRBD1 (6 bases). Per the germline V gene, CDR1 is SGHTA and CDR2 is FQGNSA. CDR3 length: 13 residues. Trimming stripped 1 base from V and 7 bases from J, with 9 bases between. The CDR3 sequence is CASSLDRANTQYF. In DNA form, the CDR3 reads TGTGCCAGCAGCTTAGACAGGGCAAATACGCAGTATTTT.

There are a few counts of this clonotype. The V gene is TRBV3-1, the J gene TRBJ2-1; perhaps TRBD2 as D (5 bases). The CDR3 sequence is 14 residues long. Between the trimmed V and J ends, which lost 3 bases and 3 bases, there was a span of 9 bases. Germline V lookup: CDR1 LGHDT, CDR2 YNNKEL (reference sequence). CDR3 bases: TGTGCCAGCAGCCAGGGTACTAGCTACAATGAGCAGTTCTTC. It translates to CASSQGTSYNEQFF.

This clonotype has more than one count but fewer than ten. The chain carries TRBV20-1 and TRBJ2-7; D may be TRBD1 (6 bases). The CDR3 sequence is 14 residues long. CDR1 DFQATT and CDR2 SNEGSKA come from the germline V gene (reference sequence). V was cut by 6 bases and J by 2 bases, with 17 bases left in between. The CDR3, as DNA: TGCAGTGCAGATCTCCCGGGACATCCCTACGAGCAGTACTTC. Amino acid sequence: CSADLPGHPYEQYF.

This clonotype was seen at least ten times. The rearrangement uses TRBV5-6 and TRBJ2-3, with 12 nucleotides matching TRBD1. This CDR3 comprises 15 residues. The V gene end was trimmed by 4 bases and the J gene end by 5 bases; junction bases not matched to a gene: 5. The germline V gene encodes CDR1 SGHDT and CDR2 YYEEEE. In DNA, the CDR3 is TGTGCCAGCAGCACGGGACAGGGGGCATTAGATACGCAGTATTTT. Its protein is CASSTGQGALDTQYF. The full variable domain, completed using reference TRBV5-6 and TRBJ2-3, is DAGVTQSPTHLIKTRGQQVTLRCSPKSGHDTVSWYQQALGQGPQFIFQYYEEEERQRGNFPDRFSGHQFPNYSSELNVNALLLGDSALYLCASSTGQGALDTQYFGPGTRLTVL.

The chain has TRBV28 and TRBJ2-3; no reliable D call. The CDR3 covers 12 residues. Trimming took off 4 bases at V and 2 bases at J, with 4 bases between the two ends. CDR1 and CDR2 (germline): MDHEN, SYDVKM. CDR3 nucleotides: TGTGCCAGCAGTTCGGACACAGATACGCAGTATTTT. Its protein product is CASSSDTDTQYF.

At least ten counts were recorded for this clonotype. A junction boundary mismatches the germline segment, possibly from a read error. The V and J genes are TRBV11-2 and TRBJ2-1, with 8 nucleotides matching TRBD1. Per germline, CDR1 SGHAT and CDR2 FQNNGV. The CDR3 runs to 15 residues. The CDR3 spells CASSLGQGSYNEQFF. CDR3 nucleotides: TGCGCCAGCAGCTTAGGACAGGGCTCCTACAATGAGCAGTTCTTC.

This clonotype is classed as medium-sized. The rearrangement joins TRBV7-8 to TRBJ1-2; no clear D gene. The CDR3 has 15 residues. Looked up from germline, CDR1 is SGHVS and CDR2 is FQNEAQ. Trimming took off 5 bases at V and 4 bases at J, with 17 bases between the two ends. The CDR3 DNA reads TGTGCCAGCAGCCCCCGCGAGGGCTCGGGCTATGGCTACACCTTC. Its translation is CASSPREGSGYGYTF.

This clonotype is categorized as medium-sized. The chain employs TRBV10-1 and TRBJ2-7; D unclear. V dropped 0 bases and J dropped 5 bases, with 8 bases sitting between them. This CDR3 contains 13 residues. Per germline, CDR1 WNHNN and CDR2 SYGVQD (reference sequence). DNA of the CDR3: TGCGCCAGCAGTGAGTCGCCACAGAACGAGCAGTACTTC. Protein: CASSESPQNEQYF.

This rearrangement joins TRBV28 to TRBJ2-7; 7 bases agree with TRBD2. Germline trimming cut 2 bases from V and 6 bases from J; bases unmatched to any gene: 7. The length of the CDR3 is 14 residues. Germline CDR1 MDHEN, CDR2 SYDVKM. The CDR3 here is CASSLMGGIGEQYF. CDR3 DNA sequence: TGTGCCAGCAGTTTAATGGGAGGGATCGGCGAGCAGTACTTC.

This sequence joins TRBV4-1 and TRBJ2-4; TRBD1 matches 9 bases. The CDR3 length is 15 residues. J was trimmed by 7 bases and V by 1 base; bases with no gene match: 5. Per germline, CDR1 MGHRA and CDR2 YSYEKL. The CDR3 reads CASSQGDRAGNIQYF. Here the CDR3 DNA reads TGCGCCAGCAGCCAAGGGGACAGGGCGGGGAACATTCAGTACTTC.

This clonotype appeared many times. The chain employs TRBV6-1 and TRBJ2-7; D is uncertain. CDR1 is MNHNS and CDR2 is SASEGT in the germline V gene. V gave up 0 bases and J gave up 7 bases, with 10 bases separating them. There are 13 residues in the CDR3. Here the CDR3 DNA reads TGTGCCAGCAGTGAAGCGTTAGGGTTTGAGCAGTACTTC. Residues: CASSEALGFEQYF.

Comments on this clonotype: A much larger clone differs by one base, so this may be a read error. The CDR3 coding sequence is TGTGCCAGCAAAGTGGCTTCGGGGGGTTATGAGCAGTTCTTC. Translation: CASKVASGGYEQFF. The V call is TRBV6-1, the J call TRBJ2-1; 7 bases line up with TRBD2. There are 14 residues in the CDR3. Germline CDR1 is MNHNS and CDR2 is SASEGT. V lost 7 bases to trimming and J lost 8 bases; unmatched junction nucleotides: 11.

Comment on this clonotype: As the CDR3 is not closed by the conserved phenylalanine or tryptophan, this likely results from a read error. This chain connects TRBV20-1 to TRBJ1-6; 7 bases are a match to TRBD1. CDR1 and CDR2 from the germline V gene are DFQATT and SNEGSKA (reference sequence). This CDR3 comprises 13 residues. CDR3 bases: TGCAGTGCTCCGGACAGGAATAATTCGCCCCTCCACCTT. As protein: CSAPDRNNSPLHL.

CDR3 protein: CSASRRQGPIYGYTF. The CDR3 coding sequence is TGCAGTGCTAGCCGGCGACAGGGGCCGATCTATGGCTACACCTTC. The chain employs TRBV20-1 and TRBJ1-2; TRBD1 agrees at 8 bases. CDR1 is DFQATT and CDR2 is SNEGSKA in the germline V gene (reference sequence). Losses at the gene ends were 3 bases for V and 4 bases for J; bases not matched to a gene: 10. This CDR3 spans 15 amino acids.

This clonotype was counted at least ten times. The chain employs TRBV11-2 and TRBJ2-7; D might be TRBD1 or TRBD2, each matching 5 bases. Looked up from germline, CDR1 is SGHAT and CDR2 is FQNNGV. With 1 base removed from V and 0 bases from J, the gap between germline ends came to 13 bases. The CDR3 spans 16 residues. This CDR3 is CASSLGDPRSSYEQYF. The CDR3 DNA reads as TGTGCCAGCAGCTTAGGGGACCCCAGGAGCTCCTACGAGCAGTACTTC.

This clonotype has ten or more counts. The J gene is TRBJ2-7, the V gene TRBV29-1, with 7 bases identical to TRBD2. This CDR3 has 12 residues. The germline V gene has CDR1 SQVTM and CDR2 ANQGSEA. The ends lost 7 bases at V and 6 bases at J; junction bases unmatched: 9. Here the CDR3 reads CSALMGGSEQYF. For the CDR3, the DNA is TGCAGCGCCTTGATGGGGGGGAGCGAGCAGTACTTC.

This clonotype appeared many times. This chain joins TRBV7-9 and TRBJ2-5, with 8 bases identical to TRBD1. This CDR3 comprises 18 residues. Germline assignment: CDR1 SEHNR and CDR2 FQNEAQ (reference sequence). The V and J ends lost 5 bases and 4 bases, in that order; junction bases with no gene match: 18. In DNA, the CDR3 is TGTGCCAGCAGCCGACCCGGGGCAGGGGGCATCGGTCGAGAGACCCAGTACTTC. Protein sequence: CASSRPGAGGIGRETQYF.

Concerning this clonotype: Relative to the germline gene, one junction end is altered; a read error may explain this. The V gene is TRBV27, the J gene TRBJ2-1; TRBD2 matches at 9 bases. The V gene's germline CDR1 is MNHEY and CDR2 SMNVEV (reference sequence). There are 16 residues in the CDR3. CDR3 amino acids: CASSKIAGVVGNEQSF. Here the CDR3 DNA reads TGTGCCAGCAGTAAAATAGCGGGAGTTGTTGGCAATGAGCAGTCCTTC.

The chain couples TRBV7-2 to TRBJ2-1; possibly TRBD1 for D (6 bases). Germline loops: CDR1 SGHTA, CDR2 FQGNSA. The CDR3 runs to 15 residues. Trimming took off 1 base at V and 3 bases at J, with 10 bases between the two ends. CDR3 residues: CASSLGQVGYNEQFF. The CDR3 bases are TGTGCCAGCAGCTTAGGACAGGTCGGCTACAATGAGCAGTTCTTC.

This clonotype is medium-sized (0.01 to 0.1%) in the sample. V usage is TRBV9 and J usage is TRBJ2-7; 7 bases fit TRBD2. In germline, CDR1 is SGDLS, CDR2 YYNGEE. The V segment lost 4 bases and the J segment 5 bases; nucleotides outside the gene matches: 12. This CDR3 is 15 amino acids long. CDR3 nucleotides: TGTGCCAGCAGCCCCCACCGTTTTGCGGGAGACGAGCAGTACTTC. Amino acid sequence: CASSPHRFAGDEQYF.